A selection of T cell receptor beta chains follows, all from one sample in a study of shared clonotypes between healthy human individuals. Data came from immunoSEQ multiplex PCR; TCRdb stores just in-frame clones and leaves some out. In the table there are roughly 570,000 clones, about 98% of which are singletons. The sequencing input was naive CD8+ T cells sorted from blood. These receptor sequences come from a man aged 25 to 40 in good health. The CDR3 runs from the conserved cysteine through the conserved F or W. The order of the fields is J gene, V gene, clone size, CDR3 protein. Rows give clone size only sometimes, using once, few, many, or a class for an expanded clone.

TRBJ2-5 TRBV6-5 NA CASSYPPIGPRKTQYF
TRBJ2-2 TRBV30 NA CAEGQENTGELFF
TRBJ2-3 TRBV5-4 NA CASSQEKGLDTQYF
TRBJ2-7 TRBV6-5 NA CASRSSGDYEQYF
TRBJ1-2 TRBV5-1 NA CASSIRADKANYGYTF
TRBJ2-7 TRBV7-6 NA CASSSSGTAEQYF
TRBJ1-1 TRBV9 NA CASSVAEGMNTEAFF
TRBJ2-7 TRBV7-5 NA CVRSEAPGQGNYEQYF
TRBJ2-6 TRBV10-3 once CAISDSGANVLTF
TRBJ2-7 TRBV27 NA CASSFGGGSIYEQYF
TRBJ2-7 TRBV11-2 NA CASSLGLAGGRSSYEQYF
TRBJ1-1 TRBV6-4 NA CASTWGRQGNTEAFF
TRBJ2-1 TRBV2 NA CASSEVGYNEQFF
TRBJ2-7 TRBV5-1 NA CASSLDSGRIDEQYF
TRBJ2-6 TRBV18 NA CASSTRATGSRGANVLTF
TRBJ2-2 TRBV7-8 NA CASRTTMAGELFF
TRBJ2-1 TRBV9 once CASSATGYNEQFF
TRBJ1-2 TRBV30 NA CAWGAGTGFVDYTF
TRBJ2-7 TRBV7-9 NA CASSSPLGGLAFEQYF
TRBJ1-5 TRBV7-2 NA CASSQGGGNQPQHF
TRBJ2-1 TRBV10-3 NA CAISVDPYANEQFF
TRBJ2-1 TRBV5-1 NA CASSLRDSNPIYNEQFF
TRBJ2-7 TRBV9 NA CASSVAGSNSYEQYF
TRBJ2-7 TRBV27 NA CASSSITGGEQYF
TRBJ1-4 TRBV29-1 NA CSVGYGDGVEKLFF
TRBJ2-1 TRBV5-6 once CASRLQGESAYNEQFF
TRBJ1-1 TRBV2 NA CASSGQKAFF
TRBJ1-2 TRBV9 NA CASSLVLDRVDGYTF
TRBJ2-1 TRBV29-1 NA CSVGDNEQFF
TRBJ2-2 TRBV5-4 NA CASSFHTGELFF
TRBJ2-5 TRBV5-6 NA CASSLEETQETQYF
TRBJ2-7 TRBV7-9 NA CASSFAPYEQYF
TRBJ1-2 TRBV4-1 NA CASSTELVSNYGYTF
TRBJ1-1 TRBV29-1 NA CSVEFPSRVEAFF
TRBJ2-7 TRBV5-8 NA CASSLPGETYEQYF
TRBJ2-1 TRBV19 NA CASSIVPGDEQFF
TRBJ1-2 TRBV4-1 once CASSPGQGYGYTF